Shown below are 25 T cell receptor beta chains from a single sample sequenced in a study of pediatric ulcerative colitis. One to two pinch biopsies were taken from the rectum during colonoscopy. Using immunoSEQ multiplex PCR, the repertoire was profiled, and TCRdb retains in-frame clones only, with some absent. The sample has fewer than 30,000 clones, 55% to 85% seen once. Sequenced sample: gut tissue. The receptors stem from a boy between 5 and 17 years old with severe ulcerative colitis.

The chain recombines TRBV10-1 with TRBJ1-4; 7 bases are a match to TRBD1. J lost 5 bases, V lost 6 bases, and 6 bases had no gene match. Germline V gives CDR1 WNHNN, CDR2 SYGVQD (reference sequence). The CDR3 spans 14 residues. The CDR3 bases are TGCGCCAGCAGGGGGGGACAGCACAATGAAAAACTGTTTTTT. Protein sequence: CASRGGQHNEKLFF.

The genes are TRBV6-1 and TRBJ2-5, with 7 bases identical to TRBD2. The J segment lost 4 bases and the V segment lost 2 bases, leaving 4 bases of the junction unmatched. Per the germline V gene, CDR1 is MNHNS and CDR2 is SASEGT. This CDR3 region has 14 residues. The CDR3 loop is CASSEWRGRETQYF. The CDR3 bases are TGTGCCAGCAGTGAATGGCGGGGGAGAGAGACCCAGTACTTC.

V usage is TRBV9 and J usage is TRBJ2-2; no definite D call. The germline gives CDR1 SGDLS, CDR2 YYNGEE. Trimming shortened V by 0 bases and J by 5 bases, and 5 bases separated the two germline ends. The CDR3 sequence is 13 residues long. The CDR3 DNA sequence: TGTGCCAGCAGCGTAGAAATTACCGGGGAGCTGTTTTTT. It specifies CASSVEITGELFF.

This clone appeared once. The V gene is TRBV2, the J gene TRBJ2-1, with D possibly called TRBD1 or TRBD2 (5 bases each). The CDR3 consists of 13 residues. The germline V gene has CDR1 SNHLY and CDR2 FYNNEI. The V end was cut by 8 bases, the J end by 7 bases, with 15 bases between. The CDR3 DNA reads as TGTGCCAGCGTGAGGGGTCCCGAAAATGAGCAGTTCTTC. This encodes CASVRGPENEQFF.

This clone has a single count. The rearrangement uses TRBV7-6 and TRBJ1-1; possible D gene TRBD1, 5 bases. Trimming shortened V by 6 bases and J by 4 bases, and 18 bases separated the two germline ends. Germline CDR1 reads SGHVS; CDR2 reads FNYEAQ. The CDR3 is made up of 15 amino acids. The CDR3 coding sequence is TGTGCCAGCAGTCGCCTCAACGGGGGGGGCACTGAAGCTTTCTTT. Amino acids: CASSRLNGGGTEAFF.

The chain carries TRBV7-9 and TRBJ1-2, with TRBD1 identical over 8 bases. The V and J ends lost 1 base and 2 bases, in that order; junction bases with no gene match: 0. The CDR3 runs 14 residues. CDR1 is SEHNR, CDR2 FQNEAQ, per germline (reference sequence). The CDR3 DNA reads TGTGCCAGCAGCTTAGACAGGGGGAACTATGGCTACACCTTC. It encodes CASSLDRGNYGYTF.

With respect to this clone: The same CDR3 is also encoded by other DNA sequences in this sample. The gene calls are TRBV9 and TRBJ2-1; 9 bases fit TRBD2. The length of the CDR3 is 16 residues. Germline trimming cut 0 bases from V and 6 bases from J; bases unmatched to any gene: 7. Germline CDR1 SGDLS, CDR2 YYNGEE. CDR3 sequence: CASSVAGREGRNEQFF. CDR3 DNA: TGTGCCAGCAGCGTAGCGGGGCGGGAGGGCCGCAATGAGCAGTTCTTC.

This clone was recorded a few times. V usage is TRBV7-9 and J usage is TRBJ1-1; TRBD1 might be the D (5 bases). The CDR3 loop spans 13 amino acids. Germline values: CDR1 SEHNR, CDR2 FQNEAQ (reference sequence). With 8 bases removed from V and 9 bases from J, the gap between germline ends came to 19 bases. For the CDR3, the DNA is TGTGCCAGCTTGAGGGAGGGGTTCGGTAAAGCTTTCTTT. Translation gives CASLREGFGKAFF. Drawing the rest from reference TRBV7-9 and TRBJ1-1, the complete variable domain is DTGVSQNPRHKITKRGQNVTFRCDPISEHNRLYWYRQTLGQGPEFLTYFQNEAQLEKSRLLSDRFSAERPKGSFSTLEIQRTEQGDSAMYLCASLREGFGKAFFGQGTRLTVV.

The chain carries TRBV18 and TRBJ2-1; the D gene is possibly TRBD2 (6 bases). This CDR3 comprises 11 residues. Trimming took off 5 bases at V and 15 bases at J, with 14 bases between the two ends. In germline, CDR1 is KGHSH, CDR2 LQKENI. The CDR3, as DNA: TGTGCCAGCTCAGCGGAACGGGAGACGTTCTTC. As protein: CASSAERETFF.

On this clone: No DNA is shown, since the ends of the CDR3 on it are uncertain; the CDR3 is the one TCRdb lists. CDR3 amino acids: CTSSQREATSSTSGRAPGSWQYF. The genes are TRBV1 and TRBJ2-7; no check of the table's D call, TRBD2, against the DNA was made. TRBV1 is classified as a pseudogene. A total of 23 residues make up the CDR3, ends included.

The gene calls are TRBV7-9 and TRBJ1-5; D unclear. Trimming cost V 5 bases and J 3 bases, with 5 bases left between them. This CDR3 contains 12 residues. Germline V gene sequence: CDR1 SEHNR, CDR2 FQNEAQ (reference sequence). The CDR3 DNA follows: TGTGCCAGCAGCCCCGCCAATCAGCCCCAGCATTTT. This translates into CASSPANQPQHF. The full variable domain, with the rest looked up from reference TRBV7-9 and TRBJ1-5, is DTGVSQNPRHKITKRGQNVTFRCDPISEHNRLYWYRQTLGQGPEFLTYFQNEAQLEKSRLLSDRFSAERPKGSFSTLEIQRTEQGDSAMYLCASSPANQPQHFGDGTRLSIL.

This clone was observed once. V is TRBV6-1 and J is TRBJ2-5, with D possibly being TRBD1 (5 bases). Trimming removed 1 base from V and 4 bases from J, with 10 bases in between. The CDR3 contains 14 residues. The germline CDR1 and CDR2 sequences are MNHNS and SASEGT. CDR3 in amino acids: CASSEGAGPETQYF. The DNA of the CDR3 is TGTGCCAGCAGTGAAGGGGCAGGGCCAGAGACCCAGTACTTC.

This clone was seen more than once but under ten times. The rearrangement joins TRBV6-1 to TRBJ1-1; perhaps TRBD1 as D (5 bases). CDR3 length: 13 residues. CDR1 is MNHNS, CDR2 SASEGT, per germline. Trimming removed 3 bases from V and 6 bases from J, with 11 bases in between. CDR3 bases: TGTGCCAGCAGTGAGGGGGACGGTCCTGAAGCTTTCTTT. It translates to CASSEGDGPEAFF.

The chain links TRBV28 to TRBJ2-7, with a possible D match to TRBD1 (5 bases). Germline CDR1 and CDR2: MDHEN and SYDVKM. The CDR3 is 16 amino acids. V was cut by 2 bases and J by 2 bases, with 16 bases left in between. This CDR3 is CASSLTVPRDTYEQYF. The CDR3 DNA reads TGTGCCAGCAGTTTAACGGTCCCCAGGGATACCTACGAGCAGTACTTC. The whole variable domain, filled in from reference TRBV28 and TRBJ2-7, reads DVKVTQSSRYLVKRTGEKVFLECVQDMDHENMFWYRQDPGLGLRLIYFSYDVKMKEKGDIPEGYSVSREKKERFSLILESASTNQTSMYLCASSLTVPRDTYEQYFGPGTRLTVT.

The chain uses TRBV7-2 and TRBJ2-1, with 10 bases aligning to TRBD2. This CDR3 has 15 amino acids. CDR1 and CDR2 from the germline V gene are SGHTA and FQGNSA. V lost 5 bases and J lost 4; bases outside the gene matches: 5. The CDR3 here is CASSTGLAIYNEQFF. CDR3 sequence (DNA): TGTGCCAGCAGCACGGGACTAGCGATATACAATGAGCAGTTCTTC.

This clone was counted only a few times. The rearrangement uses TRBV11-2 and TRBJ2-1, with 8 bases identical to TRBD2. CDR3 length equals 15 residues. With V trimmed by 0 bases and J by 6 bases, 4 bases remained unmatched. Germline CDR1 is SGHAT and CDR2 is FQNNGV. CDR3 residues: CASSLEQLAANEQFF. The CDR3 bases are TGTGCCAGCAGCTTAGAGCAACTAGCGGCCAATGAGCAGTTCTTC.

The chain couples TRBV4-2 to TRBJ2-7; 7 nucleotides align to TRBD2. The CDR3 covers 16 residues. Germline CDR1 reads LGHNA; CDR2 reads YNFKEQ. Trimming took 10 bases from V and 5 from J; bases not matched to a gene: 20. The CDR3 nucleotides read TGTGCCACCGGGGCGAGGCACGCGGGAGTCGCGGACGAGCAGTACTTC. Translated: CATGARHAGVADEQYF.

This chain connects TRBV11-2 to TRBJ2-2; D might be TRBD1 (5 bases). Germline lookup yields CDR1 SGHAT and CDR2 FQNNGV. This CDR3 spans 14 amino acids. The V end lost 5 bases, the J end lost 3 bases, and 10 bases lay between the germline ends. The CDR3 coding sequence is TGTGCCAGCAGCCGACAAGGGGACACCGGGGAGCTGTTTTTT. Its translation is CASSRQGDTGELFF.

V is TRBV10-3 and J is TRBJ2-2; TRBD2 is a possible D gene (5 bases). This CDR3 is built from 15 residues. V lost 6 bases and J 3 bases, leaving 14 bases between the germline ends. The germline V gene has CDR1 ENHRY and CDR2 SYGVKD. CDR3 in DNA: TGTGCCATCAGGAAAGCGGTGGTCGACACCGGGGAGCTGTTTTTT. Translation: CAIRKAVVDTGELFF.

CDR3 residues: CAYGQGALFGNTIYF. The CDR3 DNA reads TGTGCCTACGGACAGGGGGCGCTTTTCGGAAACACCATATATTTT. J is TRBJ1-3 and V is TRBV30; 11 nucleotides agree with TRBD1. The CDR3 totals 15 residues. CDR1 GTSNPN and CDR2 SVGIG come from the germline V gene (reference sequence). The junction had 9 bases not matched to a gene; V was cut back by 7 bases and J by 4 bases.

The J gene is TRBJ2-6, the V gene TRBV5-4; D not resolved. Trimming pared 2 bases from V and 0 bases from J, leaving 9 bases between. The CDR3 runs to 16 residues. Germline values: CDR1 SGHNT, CDR2 YYREEE (reference sequence). In DNA, the CDR3 is TGTGCCAGCAGCTTTGCTCGGAGCTCTGGGGCCAACGTCCTGACTTTC. Protein: CASSFARSSGANVLTF.

Here the CDR3 reads CASSINGGAYSNQPQHF. CDR3 nucleotides: TGTGCCAGTAGTATAAACGGGGGGGCCTATAGCAATCAGCCCCAGCATTTT. The chain employs TRBV19 and TRBJ1-5; TRBD1 is a possible D gene (6 bases). Trimming removed 2 bases from V and 0 bases from J, with 14 bases in between. Germline assignment: CDR1 LNHDA and CDR2 SQIVND (reference sequence). The CDR3 is made up of 17 amino acids.

The rearrangement uses TRBV30 and TRBJ2-5; 7 bases are shared with TRBD1. This CDR3 region has 14 residues. CDR1 is GTSNPN and CDR2 is SVGIG in the germline V gene (reference sequence). The trim removed 0 bases at V and 4 bases at J, leaving 5 bases unmatched. The CDR3 bases are TGTGCCTGGAGTGTACAAGGGACAGTAGAGACCCAGTACTTC. Translating gives CAWSVQGTVETQYF.

The CDR3 reads CASSPREGVNTEAFF. The DNA of the CDR3 is TGTGCCAGCTCACCCCGGGAGGGTGTGAACACTGAAGCTTTCTTT. The J gene is TRBJ1-1, the V gene TRBV18, with D unclear. V shed 3 bases and J shed 0 bases, with 11 bases lying between them. Germline CDR1 and CDR2: KGHSH and LQKENI. The CDR3 is 15 amino acids. Supplemented by reference TRBV18 and TRBJ1-1, the full variable domain reads NAGVMQNPRHLVRRRGQEARLRCSPMKGHSHVYWYRQLPEEGLKFMVYLQKENIIDESGMPKERFSAEFPKEGPSILRIQQVVRGDSAAYFCASSPREGVNTEAFFGQGTRLTVV.

J is TRBJ1-3 and V is TRBV5-4; D not certain. Between the trimmed V and J ends, which lost 0 bases and 0 bases, there was a span of 7 bases. Germline lookup yields CDR1 SGHNT and CDR2 YYREEE (reference sequence). This CDR3 is 15 amino acids long. The CDR3 DNA sequence: TGTGCCAGCAGCTTGGATACACACTCTGGAAACACCATATATTTT. This sequence encodes CASSLDTHSGNTIYF.